This T cell receptor beta chain was retrieved from a study of vaccination and CD4 T cells after COVID-19. For this clonotype: No antigen is known for it.

Cultured CD4+ T cell DNA underwent sequencing with the Oncomine TCR Beta short-read assay. TCRdb reanalysed the PCR reads using MiXCR and keeps one entry per CDR3 protein. The data show over 10,000 distinct CDR3 sequences, with roughly 55% seen just once and under 25% held by the top ten. The CDR3 loop spans 11 amino acids. The germline V and J ends were trimmed by 3 bases and 4 bases, with 4 bases remaining between them. Germline values: CDR1 DFQATT, CDR2 SNEGSKA (reference sequence). This sample's treatment: 10-day PBMC culture with coronavirus spike peptide pools or control peptides (ViraFEST assay).

The sequencing sample was made of CD4+ T cells from blood, cultured in vitro. The source of this sequence is a human donor who had recovered from COVID-19. The chain has TRBV20-1 and TRBJ2-1; D is uncertain. For the CDR3, the DNA is TGCAGTGCTAGGGAATACAATGAGCAGTTCTTC. As protein: CSAREYNEQFF.